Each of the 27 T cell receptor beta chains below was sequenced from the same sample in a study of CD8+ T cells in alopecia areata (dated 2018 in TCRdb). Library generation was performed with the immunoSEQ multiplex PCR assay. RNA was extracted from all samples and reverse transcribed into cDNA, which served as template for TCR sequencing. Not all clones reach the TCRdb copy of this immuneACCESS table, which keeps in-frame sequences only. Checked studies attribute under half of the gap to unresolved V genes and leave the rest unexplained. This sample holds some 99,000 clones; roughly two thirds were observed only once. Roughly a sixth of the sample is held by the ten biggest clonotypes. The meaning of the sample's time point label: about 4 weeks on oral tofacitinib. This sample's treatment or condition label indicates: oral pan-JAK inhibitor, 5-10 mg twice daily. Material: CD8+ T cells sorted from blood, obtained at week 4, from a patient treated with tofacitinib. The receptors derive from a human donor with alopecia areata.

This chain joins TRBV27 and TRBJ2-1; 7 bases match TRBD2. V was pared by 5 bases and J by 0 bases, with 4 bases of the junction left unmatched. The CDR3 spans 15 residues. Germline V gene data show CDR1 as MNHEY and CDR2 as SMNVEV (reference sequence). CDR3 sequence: CASSLLADSYNEQFF. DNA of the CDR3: TGTGCCAGCAGTCTTCTAGCGGACTCCTACAATGAGCAGTTCTTC.

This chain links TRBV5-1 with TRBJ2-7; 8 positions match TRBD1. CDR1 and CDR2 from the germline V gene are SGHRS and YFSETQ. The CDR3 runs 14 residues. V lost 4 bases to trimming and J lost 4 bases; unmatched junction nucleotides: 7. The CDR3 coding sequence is TGCGCCAGCAGCCGGACAGGGCCCCAGTACGAGCAGTACTTC. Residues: CASSRTGPQYEQYF.

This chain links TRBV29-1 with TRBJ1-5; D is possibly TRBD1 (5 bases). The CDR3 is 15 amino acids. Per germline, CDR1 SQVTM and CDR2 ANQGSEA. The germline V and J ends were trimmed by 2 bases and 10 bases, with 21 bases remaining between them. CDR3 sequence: CSVEHRDPPSFPQHF. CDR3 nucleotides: TGCAGCGTTGAACACCGGGACCCCCCGTCTTTTCCCCAGCATTTT.

The CDR3 here is CASSVSSGGAGELFF. The DNA of the CDR3 is TGTGCCAGCAGCGTATCTAGCGGGGGAGCCGGGGAGCTGTTTTTT. The rearrangement uses TRBV9 and TRBJ2-2; 10 nucleotides align to TRBD2. Trimming removed 1 base from V and 6 bases from J; junction bases left unmatched: 3. From germline, CDR1 is SGDLS and CDR2 YYNGEE. This CDR3 is 15 amino acids long.

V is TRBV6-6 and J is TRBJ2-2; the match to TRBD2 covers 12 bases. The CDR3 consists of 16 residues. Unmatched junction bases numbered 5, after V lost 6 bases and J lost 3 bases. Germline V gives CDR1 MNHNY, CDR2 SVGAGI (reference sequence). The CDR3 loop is CASRRLAGEDTGELFF. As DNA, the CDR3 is TGTGCCAGCAGAAGACTAGCGGGAGAGGACACCGGGGAGCTGTTTTTT.

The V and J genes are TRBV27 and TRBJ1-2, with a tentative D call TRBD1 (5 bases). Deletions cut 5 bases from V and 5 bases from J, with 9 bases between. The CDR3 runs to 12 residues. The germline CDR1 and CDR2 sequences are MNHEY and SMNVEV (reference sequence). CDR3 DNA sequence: TGTGCCAGCAGTACAGGATTTTATGGCTACACCTTC. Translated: CASSTGFYGYTF.

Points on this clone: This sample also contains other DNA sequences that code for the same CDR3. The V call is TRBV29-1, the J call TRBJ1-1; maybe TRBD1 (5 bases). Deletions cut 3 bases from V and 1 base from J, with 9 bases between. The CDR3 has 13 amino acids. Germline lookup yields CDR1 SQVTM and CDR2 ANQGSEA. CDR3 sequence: CSVDQGTNTEAFF. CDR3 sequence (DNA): TGCAGCGTTGATCAGGGAACGAACACTGAAGCTTTCTTT.

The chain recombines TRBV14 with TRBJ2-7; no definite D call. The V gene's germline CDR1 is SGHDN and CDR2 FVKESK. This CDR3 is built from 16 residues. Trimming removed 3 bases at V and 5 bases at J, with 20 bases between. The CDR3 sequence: CASSHSIGLILHEQYF. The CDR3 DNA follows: TGTGCCAGCAGCCACTCAATCGGCCTTATTCTCCACGAGCAGTACTTC.

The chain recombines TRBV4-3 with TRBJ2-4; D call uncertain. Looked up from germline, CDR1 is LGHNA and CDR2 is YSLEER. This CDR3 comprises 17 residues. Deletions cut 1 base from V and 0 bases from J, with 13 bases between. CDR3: CASSQVSADLAKNIQYF. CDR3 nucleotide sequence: TGCGCCAGCAGCCAAGTCTCGGCAGACCTAGCCAAAAACATTCAGTACTTC.

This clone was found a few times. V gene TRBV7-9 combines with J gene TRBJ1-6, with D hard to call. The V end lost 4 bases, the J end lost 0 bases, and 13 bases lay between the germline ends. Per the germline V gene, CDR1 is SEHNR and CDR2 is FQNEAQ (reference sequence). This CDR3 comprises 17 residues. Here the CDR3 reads CASSCGNHSSYNSPLHF. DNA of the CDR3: TGTGCCAGCAGCTGCGGGAACCATAGCTCCTATAATTCACCCCTCCACTTT. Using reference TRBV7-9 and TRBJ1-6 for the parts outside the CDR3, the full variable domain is DTGVSQNPRHKITKRGQNVTFRCDPISEHNRLYWYRQTLGQGPEFLTYFQNEAQLEKSRLLSDRFSAERPKGSFSTLEIQRTEQGDSAMYLCASSCGNHSSYNSPLHFGNGTRLTVT.

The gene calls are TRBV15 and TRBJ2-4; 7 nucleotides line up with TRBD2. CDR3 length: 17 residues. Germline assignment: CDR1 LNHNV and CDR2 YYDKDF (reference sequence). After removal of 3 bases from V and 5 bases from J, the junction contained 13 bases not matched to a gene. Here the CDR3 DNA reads TGTGCCACCAGCAGGAAGGGCCTAGCGGCATTGGAAAACATTCAGTACTTC. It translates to CATSRKGLAALENIQYF.

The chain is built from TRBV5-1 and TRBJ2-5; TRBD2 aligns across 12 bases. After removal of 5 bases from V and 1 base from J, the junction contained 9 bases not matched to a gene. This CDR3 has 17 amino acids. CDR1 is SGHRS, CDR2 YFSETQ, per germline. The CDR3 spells CASSGDSSGGAQETQYF. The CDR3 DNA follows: TGCGCCAGCAGTGGAGACTCTAGCGGGGGGGCCCAAGAGACCCAGTACTTC.

The CDR3 loop is CASSELGGGSTDTQYF. Here the CDR3 DNA reads TGTGCCAGCAGTGAGCTCGGCGGGGGTAGCACAGATACGCAGTATTTT. J is TRBJ2-3 and V is TRBV6-4, with 7 nucleotides matching TRBD2. CDR3 length equals 16 residues. Germline V CDR1 and CDR2: MRHNA, SNTAGT. The trim removed 3 bases at V and 0 bases at J, leaving 6 bases unmatched.

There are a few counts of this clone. CDR3 sequence (DNA): TGTGCCAGCAGCTTCCTAGCGGGGGCTTACAATGAGCAGTTCTTC. This translates into CASSFLAGAYNEQFF. The chain employs TRBV7-3 and TRBJ2-1, with TRBD2 matching over 10 bases. Germline V gene data show CDR1 as SGHTA and CDR2 as FQGTGA. CDR3 length: 15 amino acids. Germline trimming cut 3 bases from V and 4 bases from J; bases unmatched to any gene: 3.

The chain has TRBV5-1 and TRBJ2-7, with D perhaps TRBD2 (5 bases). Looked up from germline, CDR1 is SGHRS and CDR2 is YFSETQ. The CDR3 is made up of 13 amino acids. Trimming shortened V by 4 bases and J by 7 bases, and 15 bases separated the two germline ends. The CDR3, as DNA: TGCGCCAGCAGCCACCGGGATGCCGATGAGCAGTACTTC. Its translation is CASSHRDADEQYF.

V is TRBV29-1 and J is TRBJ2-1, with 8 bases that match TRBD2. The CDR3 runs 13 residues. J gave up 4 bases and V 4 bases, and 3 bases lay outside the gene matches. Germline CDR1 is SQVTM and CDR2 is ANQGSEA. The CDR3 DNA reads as TGCAGCGTTGGGCGGGGGGATTACAATGAGCAGTTCTTC. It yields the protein CSVGRGDYNEQFF.

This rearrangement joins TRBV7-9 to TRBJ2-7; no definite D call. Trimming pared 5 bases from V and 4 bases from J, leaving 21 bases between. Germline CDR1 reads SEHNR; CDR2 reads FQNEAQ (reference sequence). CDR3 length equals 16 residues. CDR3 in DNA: TGTGCCAGCAGCCTCACGGTTGGCCCGCGGCAGTACGAGCAGTACTTC. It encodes CASSLTVGPRQYEQYF.

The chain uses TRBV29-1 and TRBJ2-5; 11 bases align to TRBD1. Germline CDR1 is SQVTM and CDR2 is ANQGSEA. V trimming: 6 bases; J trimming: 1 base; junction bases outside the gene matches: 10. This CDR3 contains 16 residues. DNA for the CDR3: TGCAGCGTGGCTGATTTCGGGACAGGGGGCCAAGAGACCCAGTACTTC. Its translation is CSVADFGTGGQETQYF.

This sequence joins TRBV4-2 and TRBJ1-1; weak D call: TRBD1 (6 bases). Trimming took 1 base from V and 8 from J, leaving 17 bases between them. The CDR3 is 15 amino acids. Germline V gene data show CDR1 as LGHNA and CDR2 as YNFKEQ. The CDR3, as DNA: TGTGCCAGCAGCCAAGTGGAAGGGGCTAGGGGGGAAGCTTTCTTT. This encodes CASSQVEGARGEAFF.

The CDR3 DNA is TGTGCCAGCGCCCGATCGAAGCTATACGAGCAGTACTTC. It specifies CASARSKLYEQYF. This chain links TRBV28 with TRBJ2-7, with D hard to call. The CDR3 is made up of 13 amino acids. Germline V gene data show CDR1 as MDHEN and CDR2 as SYDVKM. V was clipped by 8 bases and J by 4 bases, with 15 bases between them.

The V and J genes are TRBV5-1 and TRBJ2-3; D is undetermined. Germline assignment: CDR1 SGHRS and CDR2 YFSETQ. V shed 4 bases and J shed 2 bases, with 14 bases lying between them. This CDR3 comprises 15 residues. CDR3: CASSTGVQSTDTQYF. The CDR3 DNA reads TGCGCCAGCAGCACTGGGGTCCAGTCCACAGATACGCAGTATTTT.

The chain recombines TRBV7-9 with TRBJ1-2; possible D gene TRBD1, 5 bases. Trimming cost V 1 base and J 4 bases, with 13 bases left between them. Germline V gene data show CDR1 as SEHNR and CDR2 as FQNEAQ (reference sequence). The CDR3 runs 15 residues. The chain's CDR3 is CASSLESGQGYGYTF. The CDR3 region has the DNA TGTGCCAGCAGCTTAGAATCAGGGCAGGGCTATGGCTACACCTTC.

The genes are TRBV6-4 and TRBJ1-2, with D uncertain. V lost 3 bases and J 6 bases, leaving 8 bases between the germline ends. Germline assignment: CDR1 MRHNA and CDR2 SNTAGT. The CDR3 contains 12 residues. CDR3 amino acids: CASSDPFDGYTF. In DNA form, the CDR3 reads TGTGCCAGCAGTGATCCTTTTGATGGCTACACCTTC.

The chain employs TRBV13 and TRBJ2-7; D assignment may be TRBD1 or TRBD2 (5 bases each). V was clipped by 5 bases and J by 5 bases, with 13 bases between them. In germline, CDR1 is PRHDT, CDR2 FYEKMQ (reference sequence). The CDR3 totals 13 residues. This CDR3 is CASSLGTYDEQYF. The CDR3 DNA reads TGTGCCAGCAGCCTCGGGACGTACGACGAGCAGTACTTC.

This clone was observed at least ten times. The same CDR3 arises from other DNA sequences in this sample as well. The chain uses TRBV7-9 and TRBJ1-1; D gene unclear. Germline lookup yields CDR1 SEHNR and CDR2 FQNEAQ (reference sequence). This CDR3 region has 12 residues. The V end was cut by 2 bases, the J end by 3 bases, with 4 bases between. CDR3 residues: CASSLSDTEAFF. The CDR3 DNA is TGTGCCAGCAGCTTATCGGACACTGAAGCTTTCTTT.

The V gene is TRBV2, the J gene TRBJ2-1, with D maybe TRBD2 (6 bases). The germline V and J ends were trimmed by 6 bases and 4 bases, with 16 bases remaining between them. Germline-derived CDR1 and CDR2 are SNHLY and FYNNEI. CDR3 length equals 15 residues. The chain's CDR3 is CASRRSLAIYNEQFF. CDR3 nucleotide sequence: TGTGCCAGCAGACGGTCGCTAGCGATTTACAATGAGCAGTTCTTC.

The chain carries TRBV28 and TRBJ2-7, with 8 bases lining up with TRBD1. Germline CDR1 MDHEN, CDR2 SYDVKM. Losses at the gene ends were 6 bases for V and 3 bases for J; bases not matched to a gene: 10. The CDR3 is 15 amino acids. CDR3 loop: CASSLGQGLIYEQYF. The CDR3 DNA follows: TGTGCCAGCAGCCTAGGACAGGGACTTATCTACGAGCAGTACTTC.